The 6 T cell receptor beta chains below all came from one sample that was sequenced in a study of cytomegalovirus exposure and HLA in healthy donors. Repertoires were generated with immunoSEQ multiplex PCR, while TCRdb's copy carries only in-frame clones and drops some. The sample has 100,000 to 150,000 clones; around 94% are singletons. The sequenced material came from PBMCs. The receptors stem from a woman in her late teens or twenties in good health and CMV-seronegative.

This chain connects TRBV28 to TRBJ1-2; no clear D. From germline, CDR1 is MDHEN and CDR2 SYDVKM. There are 13 residues in the CDR3. V lost 3 bases, J lost 4 bases, and 9 bases lay in between. The DNA of the CDR3 is TGTGCCAGCAGTTTGTTACAGACCTATGGCTACACCTTC. Translation gives CASSLLQTYGYTF.

V and J are TRBV25-1 and TRBJ2-1; no clear D. V lost 5 bases, J lost 4 bases, and 9 bases lay in between. Germline CDR1 MGHDK, CDR2 SYGVNS. The CDR3 is made up of 13 amino acids. The chain's CDR3 is CASSIRSYNEQFF. CDR3 nucleotide sequence: TGTGCCAGCAGTATTCGGTCATACAATGAGCAGTTCTTC. The full variable domain, its missing parts supplied by reference TRBV25-1 and TRBJ2-1, is EADIYQTPRYLVIGTGKKITLECSQTMGHDKMYWYQQDPGMELHLIHYSYGVNSTEKGDLSSESTVSRIRTEHFPLTLESARPSHTSQYLCASSIRSYNEQFFGPGTRLTVL.

This clone was recorded only once. This chain uses TRBV4-1 with TRBJ2-1, with 13 bases identical to TRBD2. The CDR3 consists of 17 residues. Germline V CDR1 and CDR2: MGHRA, YSYEKL. V gave up 0 bases and J gave up 8 bases; unmatched junction bases: 7. CDR3 in amino acids: CASSQEPGLAGKYEQFF. CDR3 sequence (DNA): TGCGCCAGCAGCCAAGAACCGGGACTAGCGGGGAAGTATGAGCAGTTCTTC.

This chain links TRBV7-9 with TRBJ1-1, with D possibly TRBD1 on 6 matching bases. Germline CDR1 is SEHNR and CDR2 is FQNEAQ (reference sequence). The CDR3 length is 13 residues. V lost 3 bases to trimming and J lost 10 bases, with 15 bases between them. The CDR3, as DNA: TGTGCCAGCAGCTTGGGGGGAGGGGGGATAGCTTTCTTT. This gives the protein CASSLGGGGIAFF.

This chain uses TRBV28 with TRBJ1-2, with D hard to call. CDR1 MDHEN and CDR2 SYDVKM come from the germline V gene. V was cut by 2 bases and J by 4 bases, with 5 bases left in between. The length of the CDR3 is 12 residues. CDR3 protein: CASSLQRYGYTF. The CDR3 DNA sequence: TGTGCCAGCAGTTTACAGCGCTATGGCTACACCTTC.

V and J are TRBV27 and TRBJ2-2; the D gene is possibly TRBD1 (5 bases). This CDR3 comprises 14 residues. Germline V CDR1 and CDR2: MNHEY, SMNVEV (reference sequence). Trimming took 7 bases from V and 3 from J, leaving 12 bases between them. In DNA form, the CDR3 reads TGTGCCAGCAAAGGGGTCGGAGACACCGGGGAGCTGTTTTTT. This encodes CASKGVGDTGELFF.